This is a list of T cell receptor beta chains from one sample in a study of T cells expressing NK-cell markers. TCRdb reprocessed the 5' RACE reads, with one entry per CDR3 protein and no DNA. The sample yields 130,000 to 150,000 distinct CDR3 sequences, of which the top ten take up 9.5% to 15%. The specimen sequenced was blood T cells: a sorted CD56 or NKG2C T cell subset, CD4+ or CD8+ T cells, or bulk PBMC T cells (not recorded which). All receptors derive from a man younger than 35 in good health. CDR3s include the opening cysteine and the closing phenylalanine or tryptophan.

V gene	J gene	CDR3 protein
TRBV6-5	TRBJ1-4	CASSYSKGQGVGKLFF
TRBV12-3/TRBV12-4	TRBJ2-2	CASFQPITNGELFF
TRBV20-1	TRBJ2-3	CSAPVEPGPGTDTQYF
TRBV7-9	TRBJ2-1	CASSLEDRGINEQFF
TRBV29-1	TRBJ2-1	CSAVGTPGLAGLNEQFF
TRBV4-1	TRBJ2-1	CASSQIGTSLGEQFF
TRBV4-1	TRBJ2-5	CASSQVTGTEQETQYF
TRBV14	TRBJ1-4	CASSSDRGYQRLFF
TRBV20-1	TRBJ1-6	CSAYPGQGRRSPLHF
TRBV12-3/TRBV12-4	TRBJ2-5	CASSPGSETQYF
TRBV6-1	TRBJ2-2	CASTEGGRGITGELFF
TRBV9	TRBJ2-7	CASSVGTASGTSYEQYF
TRBV7-8	TRBJ2-6	CASSLGASPSGANVLTF
TRBV9	TRBJ2-3	CASSVALASDTQYF
TRBV7-8	TRBJ2-1	CASSHNAGAGVEQFF
TRBV28	TRBJ1-5	CASSKPGQGDFTEPQHF
TRBV11-2	TRBJ2-5	CASSLVGGERETQYF
TRBV29-1	TRBJ2-7	CSVKTSTYEQYF
TRBV11-1	TRBJ2-1	CASSLDGRGRGSYNEQFF
TRBV9	TRBJ2-7	CASSLGLAFHEQYF
TRBV12-3/TRBV12-4	TRBJ2-1	CASSPGTEQFF
TRBV20-1	TRBJ2-7	CSASGAPGVSYEQYF
TRBV4-1	TRBJ2-3	CATMDLQVGDTQYF
TRBV14	TRBJ2-1	CASSRQGRYNEQFF
TRBV5-1	TRBJ2-1	CASSLFAGVVWEQFF
TRBV7-2	TRBJ2-3	CASSLVGVAPSGDTQYF
TRBV29-1	TRBJ2-3	CSVEFIRLAEPNVEADTQYF
TRBV29-1	TRBJ2-1	CSVVGELEQFF
TRBV12-3/TRBV12-4	TRBJ2-1	CASSPGTGVDYNEQFF
TRBV19	TRBJ1-5	CASSISRNQPQHF
TRBV5-1	TRBJ1-6	CASSLRQRQGNSPLHF
TRBV5-1	TRBJ2-7	CASSLEGTGGYEQYF
TRBV27	TRBJ1-1	CASSLSRRTEGGTEAFF
TRBV11-2	TRBJ2-3	CASSLLAYGTDTQYF
TRBV6-2/TRBV6-3	TRBJ2-2	CASSPGGKNTGELFF
TRBV6-5	TRBJ2-7	CASSYRGSEQYF
TRBV12-3/TRBV12-4	TRBJ2-2	CASSYGTGNTGELFF
TRBV4-1	TRBJ1-2	CASSQDRDFYGYTF
TRBV28	TRBJ2-3	CASKKLRGPTDTQYF
TRBV29-1	TRBJ1-4	CSVAHEDEKLFF
TRBV20-1	TRBJ2-1	CSAIRLDRYNEQFF
TRBV5-1	TRBJ2-2	CASSPGTSGRHGELFF
TRBV6-1	TRBJ1-4	CASTPQPENEKLFF
TRBV27	TRBJ2-7	CASSLAGGRAYEQYF
TRBV12-3/TRBV12-4	TRBJ2-1	CASSVSGFEQFF
TRBV5-1	TRBJ2-3	CASSYPVGGDTQYF
TRBV7-9	TRBJ1-2	CASSLEHPNADGYTF
TRBV29-1	TRBJ2-5	CSVDYRISETQYF
TRBV3-1	TRBJ2-1	CASSQVSASGGEQFF
TRBV28	TRBJ1-5	CASSFLTGSNQPQHF
TRBV2	TRBJ2-1	CATQGLSDEQFF
TRBV3-1	TRBJ1-5	CASSQDTGTGFQPQHF